This TCR beta chain originates from a study of OX40 agonist ivuxolimab in advanced cancers. Notes on this clone: Its antigen is not known.

No patient had autoimmune disease or received systemic immunosuppression. Produced via immunoSEQ multiplex PCR; TCRdb's table is partial and in-frame only. The sample holds more than 60,000 clones, about nine tenths seen once. Overall study results and limits: Among T cells, CD8+ cells averaged more expanded clones than CD4+ cells.

CDR1 is MNHEY and CDR2 is SMNVEV in the germline V gene (reference sequence). This CDR3 has 12 residues. Trimming cost V 2 bases and J 5 bases, with 6 bases left between them. This chain links TRBV27 with TRBJ2-5; no definite D call. This receptor was taken from an adult with an advanced solid tumor such as melanoma, head and neck, liver or kidney cancer. The material was CD4+ or CD8+ T cells sorted from blood, obtained in a trial of the OX40 agonist ivuxolimab. The CDR3 DNA is TGTGCCAGCAGTTTAAGTGGGGAGACCCAGTACTTC. As protein: CASSLSGETQYF.